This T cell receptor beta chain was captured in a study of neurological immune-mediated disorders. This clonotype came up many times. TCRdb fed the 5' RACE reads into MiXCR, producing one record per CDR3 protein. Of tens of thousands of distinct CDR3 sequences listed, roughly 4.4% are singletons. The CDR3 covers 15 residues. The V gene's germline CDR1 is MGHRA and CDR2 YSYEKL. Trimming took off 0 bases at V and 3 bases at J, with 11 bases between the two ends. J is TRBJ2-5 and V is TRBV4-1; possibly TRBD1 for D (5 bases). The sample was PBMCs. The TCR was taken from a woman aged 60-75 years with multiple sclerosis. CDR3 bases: TGCGCCAGCAGCCAAGATCAGGCAGGGAAAGAGACCCAGTACTTC. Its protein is CASSQDQAGKETQYF.